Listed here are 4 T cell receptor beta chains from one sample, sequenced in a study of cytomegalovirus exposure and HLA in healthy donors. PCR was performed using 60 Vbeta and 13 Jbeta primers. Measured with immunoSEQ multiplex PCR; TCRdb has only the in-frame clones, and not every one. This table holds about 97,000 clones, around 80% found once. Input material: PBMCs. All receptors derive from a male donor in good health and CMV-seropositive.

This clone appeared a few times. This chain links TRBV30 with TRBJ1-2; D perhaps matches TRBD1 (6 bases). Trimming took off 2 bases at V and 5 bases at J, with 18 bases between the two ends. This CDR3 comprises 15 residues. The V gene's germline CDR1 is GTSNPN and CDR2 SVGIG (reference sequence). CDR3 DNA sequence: TGTGCCTGGAGTCGCACCATGGACAGTGGATATGGCTACACCTTC. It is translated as CAWSRTMDSGYGYTF. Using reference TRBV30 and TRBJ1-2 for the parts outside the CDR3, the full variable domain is SQTIHQWPATLVQPVGSPLSLECTVEGTSNPNLYWYRQAAGRGLQLLFYSVGIGQISSEVPQNLSASRPQDRQFILSSKKLLLSDSGFYLCAWSRTMDSGYGYTFGSGTRLTVV.

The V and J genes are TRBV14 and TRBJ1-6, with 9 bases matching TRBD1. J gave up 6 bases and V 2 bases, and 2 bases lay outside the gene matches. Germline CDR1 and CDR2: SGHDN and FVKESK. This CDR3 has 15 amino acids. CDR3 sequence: CASSQRTGANSPLHF. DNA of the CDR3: TGTGCCAGCAGCCAAAGGACAGGGGCTAATTCACCCCTCCACTTT.

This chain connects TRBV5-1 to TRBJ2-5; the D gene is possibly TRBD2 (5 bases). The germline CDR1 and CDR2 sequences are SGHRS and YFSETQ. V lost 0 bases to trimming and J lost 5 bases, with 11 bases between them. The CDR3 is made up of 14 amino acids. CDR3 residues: CASSLVPSRETQYF. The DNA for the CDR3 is TGCGCCAGCAGCTTGGTCCCTAGCCGGGAGACCCAGTACTTC.

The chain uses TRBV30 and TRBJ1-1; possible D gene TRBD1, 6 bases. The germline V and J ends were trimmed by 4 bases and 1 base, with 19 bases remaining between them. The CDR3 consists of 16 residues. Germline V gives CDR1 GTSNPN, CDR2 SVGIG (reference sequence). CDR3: CAWNKGGGRGNTEAFF. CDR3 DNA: TGTGCCTGGAATAAGGGGGGGGGTAGGGGGAACACTGAAGCTTTCTTT.